One sample yielded the 27 T cell receptor beta chains listed below, sequenced in a study of T cells in Graves' hyperthyroidism and ophthalmopathy. Regions amplified from RNA transcripts were the TCR beta CDR3 regions. The HTBI primer set was used in a first-round RT-PCR of the TCR CDR3. Via MiXCR, TCRdb re-called the multiplex PCR reads, giving one row per CDR3 protein. The sample has about 520,000 distinct CDR3 sequences; approximately 25% are singletons. Material for sequencing was blood. The receptors here all came from a woman aged 25 to 39 with Graves' ophthalmopathy.

This clonotype appeared many times. The V and J genes are TRBV12-3 or TRBV12-4 and TRBJ1-2; a weak D match, TRBD1 (5 bases). Between the trimmed V and J ends, which lost 3 bases and 2 bases, there was a span of 22 bases. The length of the CDR3 is 18 residues. The chain's CDR3 is CASSFPSDGDSANYGYTF. CDR3 DNA sequence: TGTGCCAGCAGTTTCCCGAGTGATGGTGACAGCGCGAACTATGGCTACACCTTC.

This clonotype was counted at least ten times. The V call is TRBV4-1, the J call TRBJ2-5; perhaps TRBD1 as D (6 bases). This CDR3 has 16 residues. Trimming took off 0 bases at V and 4 bases at J, with 15 bases between the two ends. CDR1 is MGHRA and CDR2 is YSYEKL in the germline V gene. Here the CDR3 DNA reads TGCGCCAGCAGCCAAGATGAGCGACAGGTATCAGAGACCCAGTACTTC. This gives the protein CASSQDERQVSETQYF.

This clonotype appeared a few times. CDR3 DNA sequence: TGTGCCAGCAGCTTAGGAGGGGCAGCAAGAGGAAATCAGCCCCAGCATTTT. Protein sequence: CASSLGGAARGNQPQHF. The V call is TRBV11-2, the J call TRBJ1-5; D possibly corresponds to TRBD1 (5 bases). V dropped 1 base and J dropped 4 bases, with 17 bases sitting between them. The V gene's germline CDR1 is SGHAT and CDR2 FQNNGV. This CDR3 spans 17 amino acids.

This chain connects TRBV2 to TRBJ1-3; a possible D gene is TRBD1 (5 bases). Trimming shortened V by 3 bases and J by 0 bases, and 9 bases separated the two germline ends. Germline V gives CDR1 SNHLY, CDR2 FYNNEI. The CDR3 loop spans 15 amino acids. The CDR3 region has the DNA TGTGCCAGCAGTGAGGGACGGATCTCTGGAAACACCATATATTTT. This codes for CASSEGRISGNTIYF.

This clonotype has ten or more counts. The rearrangement links TRBV2 to TRBJ1-1; 8 bases match TRBD1. The ends lost 6 bases at V and 4 bases at J; junction bases unmatched: 10. The CDR3 sequence is 15 residues long. Germline CDR1 is SNHLY and CDR2 is FYNNEI. CDR3: CASRDPDRGGTEAFF. The CDR3 DNA reads as TGTGCCAGCAGGGATCCTGACAGGGGCGGCACTGAAGCTTTCTTT.

The V and J genes are TRBV7-9 and TRBJ2-7; D remains ambiguous. The CDR3 extends over 14 amino acids. The germline gives CDR1 SEHNR, CDR2 FQNEAQ (reference sequence). Trimming cost V 5 bases and J 2 bases, with 13 bases left between them. The chain's CDR3 is CASSPHQQTYEQYF. The CDR3 DNA sequence: TGTGCCAGCAGCCCACATCAGCAAACCTACGAGCAGTACTTC.

The chain joins TRBV11-2 to TRBJ1-1; TRBD1 aligns across 7 bases. Looked up from germline, CDR1 is SGHAT and CDR2 is FQNNGV. The CDR3 is 16 residues long. Trimming took 1 base from V and 3 from J; bases not matched to a gene: 8. The chain's CDR3 is CASSLGHRGEDTEAFF. CDR3 DNA: TGTGCCAGCAGCTTAGGTCACAGGGGTGAGGACACTGAAGCTTTCTTT. Supplemented by reference TRBV11-2 and TRBJ1-1, the full variable domain reads EAGVAQSPRYKIIEKRQSVAFWCNPISGHATLYWYQQILGQGPKLLIQFQNNGVVDDSQLPKDRFSAERLKGVDSTLKIQPAKLEDSAVYLCASSLGHRGEDTEAFFGQGTRLTVV.

In regard to this clonotype: Mismatch with germline at one junction end may stem from a read error. The chain links TRBV12-3 or TRBV12-4 to TRBJ2-7, with 12 nucleotides matching TRBD1. The CDR3 length is 14 residues. DNA of the CDR3: TGTGCCAGCGGAGGGACAGGGGGCTCCTACGAGCAGTGCTTC. Its protein is CASGGTGGSYEQCF.

V usage is TRBV20-1 and J usage is TRBJ2-5, with D uncertain. The germline V gene has CDR1 DFQATT and CDR2 SNEGSKA (reference sequence). Trimming took off 5 bases at V and 5 bases at J, with 9 bases between the two ends. The CDR3 is 11 residues long. CDR3 sequence reads: CSAGSAETQYF. As DNA, the CDR3 is TGCAGTGCTGGGTCGGCGGAGACCCAGTACTTC.

A single count supports this clonotype. This chain uses TRBV27 with TRBJ2-7; 8 bases are shared with TRBD1. From germline, CDR1 is MNHEY and CDR2 SMNVEV (reference sequence). The CDR3 is made up of 15 amino acids. The J segment lost 2 bases and the V segment lost 3 bases, leaving 6 bases of the junction unmatched. CDR3 in amino acids: CASSFRDRCTYEQYF. The CDR3 nucleotides are TGTGCCAGCAGTTTCAGGGACAGGTGCACCTACGAGCAGTACTTC.

This clonotype was recorded at least ten times. This chain links TRBV6-4 with TRBJ2-2, with 10 bases matching TRBD1. With V trimmed by 6 bases and J by 7 bases, 14 bases remained unmatched. The CDR3 length is 17 residues. Germline V gene lookup returns CDR1 MRHNA and CDR2 SNTAGT. CDR3 bases: TGTGCCAGCAGCACCGGAGTGGGGACAGGGGAACACGGGGAGCTGTTTTTT. Translation: CASSTGVGTGEHGELFF.

This sequence joins TRBV12-3 or TRBV12-4 and TRBJ1-2; D not resolved. The CDR3 is made up of 13 amino acids. Between the trimmed V and J ends, which lost 8 bases and 2 bases, there was a span of 12 bases. This CDR3 reads CASGRPPNYGYTF. The DNA of the CDR3 is TGTGCCAGCGGTAGGCCGCCAAACTATGGCTACACCTTC.

This clonotype was counted between two and nine times. The rearrangement joins TRBV12-3 or TRBV12-4 to TRBJ2-7, with D hard to call. V lost 2 bases to trimming and J lost 6 bases, with 11 bases between them. This CDR3 spans 13 amino acids. The CDR3 is CASSLLNRSEQYF. Written as DNA, the CDR3 is TGTGCCAGCAGTTTATTAAATAGGAGCGAGCAGTACTTC.

This clonotype has a count of ten or more. This rearrangement joins TRBV10-3 to TRBJ1-5; 7 nucleotides match TRBD1. J was trimmed by 6 bases and V by 8 bases; bases with no gene match: 7. The CDR3 has 13 residues. Germline assignment: CDR1 ENHRY and CDR2 SYGVKD. The CDR3 DNA reads as TGTGCCATCGGACAGGCAGAGGGTCAGCCCCAGCATTTT. Its translation is CAIGQAEGQPQHF.

This clonotype was recorded many times. The chain combines TRBV20-1 with TRBJ2-7, with 7 positions matching TRBD1. The CDR3 loop spans 14 amino acids. Trimming took 0 bases from V and 5 from J; bases not matched to a gene: 7. Germline V gives CDR1 DFQATT, CDR2 SNEGSKA (reference sequence). The CDR3: CSARDSGQGDEQYF. In DNA form, the CDR3 reads TGCAGTGCTAGAGACTCTGGGCAGGGGGACGAGCAGTACTTC.

The J gene is TRBJ1-2, the V gene TRBV15, with 8 bases lining up with TRBD1. Germline values: CDR1 LNHNV, CDR2 YYDKDF (reference sequence). The CDR3 has 14 amino acids. The V segment lost 4 bases and the J segment 4 bases; nucleotides outside the gene matches: 5. CDR3 region: CATSIDRGSYGYTF. DNA for the CDR3: TGTGCCACCAGCATTGACAGGGGAAGCTATGGCTACACCTTC.

The J gene is TRBJ1-5, the V gene TRBV28, with 8 positions matching TRBD1. This CDR3 contains 14 residues. The ends lost 5 bases at V and 5 bases at J; junction bases unmatched: 5. Germline V gene sequence: CDR1 MDHEN, CDR2 SYDVKM. CDR3 sequence: CASSGQGFHQPQHF. CDR3 coding DNA: TGTGCCAGCAGTGGACAGGGCTTCCATCAGCCCCAGCATTTT.

V is TRBV20-1 and J is TRBJ2-1; 9 nucleotides align to TRBD2. The CDR3 is 15 amino acids. The V and J ends lost 3 bases and 6 bases, in that order; junction bases with no gene match: 9. CDR1 and CDR2 (germline): DFQATT, SNEGSKA (reference sequence). CDR3 DNA sequence: TGCAGTGCTAGTCCTAGCGGGGATATACGCAATGAGCAGTTCTTC. Translation: CSASPSGDIRNEQFF.

This clonotype was observed at least ten times. The chain carries TRBV28 and TRBJ2-7; D is unclear. The CDR3 is 15 residues long. V lost 5 bases and J 0 bases, leaving 14 bases between the germline ends. CDR1 is MDHEN and CDR2 is SYDVKM in the germline V gene. The CDR3 reads CASSLGTESSYEQYF. As DNA, the CDR3 is TGTGCCAGCAGTCTCGGCACTGAAAGCTCCTACGAGCAGTACTTC.

This clonotype occurred many times. V gene TRBV12-3 or TRBV12-4 combines with J gene TRBJ1-2; TRBD1 aligns across 8 bases. The trim removed 6 bases at V and 4 bases at J, leaving 10 bases unmatched. The CDR3 spans 15 residues. CDR3: CASRSHGQGGYGYTF. DNA of the CDR3: TGTGCCAGCAGGTCACACGGACAGGGAGGCTATGGCTACACCTTC.

This clonotype was detected ten times or more. The gene calls are TRBV12-3 or TRBV12-4 and TRBJ2-5; D is undetermined. The CDR3 loop spans 14 amino acids. V was pared by 5 bases and J by 6 bases, with 16 bases between. CDR3 in amino acids: CASSLGTVGQTQYF. CDR3 bases: TGTGCCAGCAGTCTAGGAACGGTCGGACAGACCCAGTACTTC.

The chain couples TRBV6-1 to TRBJ2-7, with D possibly matching TRBD1 (6 bases). From germline, CDR1 is MNHNS and CDR2 SASEGT. The V end lost 2 bases, the J end lost 2 bases, and 13 bases lay between the germline ends. This CDR3 comprises 15 residues. The CDR3 is CASSELWTVTYEQYF. The CDR3 nucleotides read TGTGCCAGCAGTGAACTCTGGACAGTAACCTACGAGCAGTACTTC.

This clonotype was counted many times. This chain uses TRBV27 with TRBJ1-1; 11 nucleotides match TRBD1. Germline CDR1 and CDR2: MNHEY and SMNVEV (reference sequence). Trimming cost V 5 bases and J 4 bases; bases outside gene matches: 12. CDR3 size: 17 residues. Written as DNA, the CDR3 is TGTGCCAGCAGTACCTGGACAGGGGGCGAGGGATCCACTGAAGCTTTCTTT. Translation: CASSTWTGGEGSTEAFF.

This clonotype was detected many times. V usage is TRBV6-1 and J usage is TRBJ2-1, with 7 bases fitting TRBD2. This CDR3 is built from 15 residues. Trimming removed 7 bases from V and 10 bases from J; junction bases left unmatched: 16. CDR1 and CDR2 (germline): MNHNS, SASEGT. The CDR3 DNA is TGTGCCAGCAATGCGGGGGACCTCAATTCTGAAGAGCAGTTCTTC. Translated: CASNAGDLNSEEQFF.

The CDR3 DNA reads as TGTGCCTGGGACATGGATGGCACTGAAGCTTTCTTT. This encodes CAWDMDGTEAFF. The J gene is TRBJ1-1, the V gene TRBV30, with D unclear. Germline CDR1 GTSNPN, CDR2 SVGIG (reference sequence). The CDR3 has 12 residues. Trimming took off 5 bases at V and 4 bases at J, with 11 bases between the two ends.

This clonotype was seen at least ten times. This CDR3 is CASGPSGFYEQYF. The CDR3 coding sequence is TGTGCCAGCGGGCCTAGCGGGTTTTACGAGCAGTACTTC. The chain links TRBV2 to TRBJ2-7; TRBD2 matches 8 bases. Germline trimming cut 8 bases from V and 4 bases from J; bases unmatched to any gene: 7. The CDR3 totals 13 residues. The germline gives CDR1 SNHLY, CDR2 FYNNEI.

This clonotype was observed at least ten times. The chain couples TRBV20-1 to TRBJ1-1; 9 positions agree with TRBD1. This CDR3 has 16 residues. The trim removed 3 bases at V and 0 bases at J, leaving 8 bases unmatched. Looked up from germline, CDR1 is DFQATT and CDR2 is SNEGSKA (reference sequence). The CDR3: CSASPGTGSMNTEAFF. Here the CDR3 DNA reads TGCAGTGCTAGTCCCGGGACAGGGTCCATGAACACTGAAGCTTTCTTT.